A selection of T cell receptor beta chains follows, all from one sample in a study of shared clonotypes between healthy human individuals. Clones were read by immunoSEQ multiplex PCR, and TCRdb kept only the in-frame ones, dropping some. Among fewer than 2.5 million clones listed, approximately 93% were seen once. Source material: naive CD4+ T cells from PBMCs. The source is a man younger than 35 in good health. Some clones in this sample may be carry-over from other donors' samples. Both conserved end residues are part of each CDR3. A D gene is named only where the DNA matches it firmly. Size is stated for part of the rows, as once, few or many counts, or as a class when the clone is expanded.

>-|TRBV1|TRBJ2-7|-
CTSSLHPWVPYEQYF
TGCACCAGCAGCCTCCATCCCTGGGTCCCCTACGAGCAGTACTTC
>-|TRBV4-2|TRBJ2-1|-
CASSQAGGNPHNEQFF
TGTGCCAGCAGCCAAGCCGGCGGGAATCCCCACAATGAGCAGTTCTTC
>-|TRBV9|TRBJ2-3|TRBD1
CASSETGGRDTQYF
TGTGCCAGCAGCGAAACAGGGGGCCGAGATACGCAGTATTTT
>few|TRBV27|TRBJ1-5|-
CASSDRAGRGQPQHF
TGTGCCAGCAGTGACCGGGCCGGGCGAGGTCAGCCCCAGCATTTT
>-|TRBV7-3|TRBJ2-5|TRBD2
CASSKTSGRAWETQYF
TGTGCCAGCAGCAAGACTAGCGGGAGGGCCTGGGAGACCCAGTACTTC
>-|TRBV20-1|TRBJ2-1|-
CSAERDNEQFF
TGCAGTGCGGAGCGTGACAATGAGCAGTTCTTC
>-|TRBV5-4|TRBJ2-1|-
CASIPGGGNYNEQFF
TGTGCCAGCATCCCAGGAGGGGGCAACTACAATGAGCAGTTCTTC
>-|TRBV29-1|TRBJ2-3|-
CSVEMISGGRGSTDTQYF
TGCAGCGTTGAAATGATTAGCGGCGGGCGGGGAAGCACAGATACGCAGTATTTT
>-|TRBV6-1|TRBJ1-2|-
CASLRLVYGYTF
TGTGCCAGTTTACGGCTCGTCTATGGCTACACCTTC
>-|TRBV11-1|TRBJ2-5|-
CASSSEETQYF
TGTGCCAGCAGCTCTGAAGAGACCCAGTACTTC
>-|TRBV5-1|TRBJ2-7|TRBD2
CASSLEAGPPYEQYF
TGCGCCAGCAGCTTAGAAGCGGGACCCCCCTACGAGCAGTACTTC
>-|TRBV28|TRBJ2-7|TRBD1
CASTSQGAGEQYF
TGTGCCAGCACCTCACAGGGGGCGGGGGAGCAGTACTTC
>-|TRBV27|TRBJ2-5|TRBD2
CASSLGLAGYRETQYF
TGTGCCAGCAGTCTGGGACTAGCGGGATATCGAGAGACCCAGTACTTC
>-|TRBV27|TRBJ2-1|TRBD1
CASSSPRDSGEQFF
TGTGCCAGCAGCTCCCCCCGGGACAGCGGTGAGCAGTTCTTC
>-|TRBV6-1|TRBJ1-3|-
CASSEEGGNTIYF
TGTGCCAGCAGTGAAGAAGGGGGTAACACCATATATTTT
>-|TRBV4-1|TRBJ2-7|TRBD2
CASSQHGTSGNYEQYF
TGCGCCAGCAGCCAGCACGGGACTAGCGGAAACTACGAGCAGTACTTC
>few|TRBV11-2|TRBJ1-3|-
CASSSGNTIYF
TGTGCCTCCTCATCTGGAAACACCATATATTTT
>-|TRBV28|TRBJ2-7|-
CASSLSLPGLHEQYF
TGTGCCAGCAGTTTATCCCTCCCAGGGCTCCACGAGCAGTACTTC
>-|TRBV30|TRBJ2-7|-
CAWGRGGAYEQYF
TGTGCCTGGGGCCGTGGAGGGGCCTACGAGCAGTACTTC
>-|TRBV7-8|TRBJ1-4|-
CASSLYPTNEKLFF
TGTGCCAGCAGCTTATACCCAACTAATGAAAAACTGTTTTTT
>-|TRBV9|TRBJ1-1|-
CASSVFGGRVATEAFF
TGTGCCAGCAGCGTATTCGGGGGGCGCGTGGCCACTGAAGCTTTCTTT
>-|TRBV19|TRBJ2-7|TRBD2
CASSILRGTSGGPYEQYF
TGTGCCAGTAGCATCCTCCGCGGGACTAGCGGAGGGCCCTACGAGCAGTACTTC
>-|TRBV7-2|TRBJ2-3|-
CASSSPYRDTQYF
TGTGCCAGCAGCTCCCCCTATCGAGATACGCAGTATTTT
>-|TRBV28|TRBJ1-2|-
CASSLLLVGYTF
TGTGCCAGCAGTTTATTGCTAGTCGGCTACACCTTC
>-|TRBV5-1|TRBJ2-5|-
CASSLGSKETQYF
TGCGCCAGCAGCTTGGGGAGTAAAGAGACCCAGTACTTC